The text below deals with one T cell receptor (beta chain). Its antigen is not yet known. Base qualities are not provided; no much larger clone lies one nucleotide away. From the cysteine through the phenylalanine, the CDR3 covers 14 amino acids. Just CDR3 DNA is preserved here, 42 bases in frame from base 1. V and J lose 4 bases and 4 bases, and a span of 11 bases separates them. The germline V gene sets CDR1 to MNHEY and CDR2 to SVGEGT. These data belong to a study of vaccination effects on CD4 cells after COVID-19 (dated by TCRdb to the early 2020s). The study in broad terms: Participants received two doses of either the BNT162b2 or the mRNA-1273 mRNA SARS-CoV-2 vaccine. Pre-vaccine samples were collected from two convalescent patients 16 days and one week before the first dose, corresponding to 142 and 148 days after COVID-19 diagnosis. In both COVID-19 convalescent patients and infection-naive vaccine recipients, the study compared SARS-CoV-2 spike-specific CD4+ TCR repertoires from before mRNA vaccination with those from after it. A total of more than 8 COVID-19 convalescent patients and a handful of SARS-CoV-2-naive healthy vaccine recipients were included in the full study. In the study, cultures from other donors were sequenced using the Oncomine TCR Beta short-read assay on an Illumina iSeq 100. The research as a whole found: In convalescent patients, the post-vaccine spike-reactive repertoire consisted mainly of new vaccine-induced clones, largely distinct from infection-induced clones. Both infection-induced and vaccine-induced clones contracted markedly at late post-vaccination timepoints, which is consistent with waning T cell responses. The study was limited by a small number of convalescent patients, and early post-infection timepoints were lacking.

In the ViraFEST assay, PBMC were stimulated with viral peptide pools, and antigen-specific CD4+ T cell clonotypes were then identified by expansion using TCR sequencing. After 10 to 11 days of culture, CD4+ T cells were isolated with the EasySep CD4+ T cell isolation kit. PCR-confirmed SARS-CoV-2 infection had occurred in convalescent patients between March and December 2020, before the Alpha, Beta and Delta variants emerged in the United States. Each well held around 2 million PBMC cultured in IMDM containing approximately 5% human AB serum, around 10 IU/ml IL-2 and gentamicin, along with 10 ug/ml peptides. On days 3 and 7, half of the culture medium was replaced with fresh IL-2-containing medium. Unless noted otherwise, every peptide stimulation condition was grown in triplicate wells. Using Ficoll-Paque Plus gradient centrifugation, PBMC were separated from whole blood and then either used fresh or cryopreserved at -140C. Genomic DNA was extracted from cultured CD4+ T cells with the QIAamp micro DNA kit.

Library method: the immunoSEQ multiplex PCR assay. DNA from the cultured and isolated CD4+ T cells underwent TCR beta CDR3 sequencing. Per the authors' processing: Non-productive TCR sequences were removed and reads were trimmed to the CDR3 region, keeping CDR3s of at least 7 amino acids. The MANAFEST web app was used to pick out antigen-specific clonotypes by comparing their expansion in peptide wells with that in reference cultures. Positive clones required FDR<0.05 expansion versus reference and all other wells, odds ratio above 5, and frequency above 0.1% in two replicate wells. A clonotype was defined as cross-reactive if the clonotype was significantly expanded both in SARS-CoV-2 spike wells and in at least one common cold coronavirus spike condition. CDR3 similarity was assessed by Levenshtein distance using the stringdist R package, and unrooted trees were constructed with ape in R 3.6.1. TCRdb's version of the immuneACCESS table is confined to in-frame rearrangements and falls short of the full clone set. An unresolved V gene accounts for under half of the shortfall where checked; the remainder is of unknown origin. From that table come the V and J calls and clone size; the DNA was used to work out D and trimming. This sample comprises tens of thousands of clones, around 67% of them detected only once. The ten biggest clones cover 33% of the sample.

The chain links TRBV6-2 or TRBV6-3 with TRBJ1-5; no D gene is confidently identified. The TCR originated in a human donor who had a prior SARS-CoV-2 infection. The specimen was CD4+ T cells from PBMCs cultured with a peptide pool, collected before COVID-19 vaccination. For the CDR3, the sequence is CASSSRQVNQPQHF. The sequenced DNA is TGTGCCAGCAGTTCCAGGCAGGTAAATCAGCCCCAGCATTTT.